Listed below are T cell receptor beta chains from one sample, sequenced in a study of T cell responses to AZD1222 COVID-19 vaccine. The protocol was immunoSEQ multiplex PCR, while the TCRdb copy is restricted to in-frame clones and leaves out a portion. The repertoire holds around 130,000 clones, 86% seen once, with 10% to 15% in the top ten. The input for sequencing was peripheral blood, taken on day 0 of AZD1222 vaccination. These receptors all come from an adult in good health. CDR3s include the opening cysteine and the closing phenylalanine or tryptophan. The D gene is left open where the match is weak. Some rows mark clone size as missing; the rest say once, few, many or name a class of expanded clone.

CDR3 protein,CDR3 DNA,V gene,clone size,J gene,D gene
CASSYPGQHREQYF,TGTGCCAGCAGTTACCCGGGGCAACATCGCGAGCAGTACTTC,TRBV5-4,-,TRBJ2-7,-
CASSPGQTYEQYF,TGTGCCAGCAGTCCCGGACAGACCTACGAGCAGTACTTC,TRBV6-2/TRBV6-3,-,TRBJ2-7,-
CASSLGTGPYEQYF,TGTGCCAGCAGCTTAGGGACAGGGCCCTACGAGCAGTACTTC,TRBV11-2,-,TRBJ2-7,TRBD1
CSVTDTQYF,TGCAGCGTGACAGATACGCAGTATTTT,TRBV20-1,-,TRBJ2-3,-
CSVEPLDRYEQYF,TGCAGCGTTGAACCCCTCGACAGGTACGAGCAGTACTTC,TRBV29-1,-,TRBJ2-7,-
CASTRDEGVQHF,TGTGCCAGCACCCGGGACGAGGGCGTCCAGCATTTT,TRBV2,-,TRBJ1-5,-
CASSQDNSNEQFF,TGTGCCAGCAGCCAAGATAACTCGAATGAGCAGTTCTTC,TRBV3-1/TRBV3-2,-,TRBJ2-1,-
CASSGRTVNYGYTF,TGTGCCAGCAGTGGCCGGACAGTTAACTATGGCTACACCTTC,TRBV25-1,-,TRBJ1-2,-
CASTPVHRDEKLFF,TGTGCCAGCACCCCAGTCCATCGAGACGAAAAACTGTTTTTT,TRBV6-5,-,TRBJ1-4,-
CASSPPAWDRDSGVSYEQYF,TGTGCCAGCAGTCCCCCCGCATGGGACAGGGATTCAGGGGTATCCTACGAGCAGTACTTC,TRBV27,-,TRBJ2-7,TRBD1
CASSLRREGSYEQYF,TGTGCCAGCAGCTTAAGGAGGGAAGGCTCCTACGAGCAGTACTTC,TRBV13,-,TRBJ2-7,-
CASSPQQGARTEAFF,TGTGCCAGCAGCCCTCAACAGGGGGCGCGAACTGAAGCTTTCTTT,TRBV9,-,TRBJ1-1,TRBD1
CASSQAAGLTNTGELFF,TGTGCCAGCAGCCAAGCGGCGGGACTCACGAACACCGGGGAGCTGTTTTTT,TRBV3-1/TRBV3-2,-,TRBJ2-2,-
CAISESDQGHEQYF,TGTGCCATCAGTGAGTCGGATCAGGGGCACGAGCAGTACTTC,TRBV10-3,-,TRBJ2-7,-
CARGMDRQGAREDGYTF,TGTGCCAGGGGGATGGATCGACAGGGGGCAAGGGAGGATGGCTACACCTTC,TRBV19,-,TRBJ1-2,TRBD1
CASSGLALSYNEQFF,TGTGCCAGCAGTGGACTAGCCCTCTCCTACAATGAGCAGTTCTTC,TRBV2,-,TRBJ2-1,TRBD2
CASSQPRGATSNEQFF,TGCGCCAGCAGTCAACCTCGGGGAGCTACTTCAAATGAGCAGTTCTTC,TRBV23-1,-,TRBJ2-1,-
CASSPSSVGTNEKLFF,TGTGCCAGCTCACCATCCTCGGTAGGAACTAATGAAAAACTGTTTTTT,TRBV18,-,TRBJ1-4,-
CASSLQYQETQYF,TGTGCCAGCAGTTTGCAGTACCAAGAGACCCAGTACTTC,TRBV6-5,-,TRBJ2-5,-
CASSMERNSYNEQFF,TGTGCCAGTAGTATGGAGCGTAACTCCTACAATGAGCAGTTCTTC,TRBV19,-,TRBJ2-1,-
CARSKEPQGLRYEQYF,TGTGCCAGAAGCAAGGAGCCCCAGGGTCTTCGGTACGAGCAGTACTTC,TRBV5-3,-,TRBJ2-7,-
CASSLGGTYNSPLHF,TGTGCCAGCAGTTTAGGGGGGACCTATAATTCACCCCTCCACTTT,TRBV27,-,TRBJ1-6,-
CASSQDFVLSGGPTDTQYF,TGCGCCAGCAGCCAAGATTTTGTCTTGAGCGGGGGGCCCACAGATACGCAGTATTTT,TRBV4-3,-,TRBJ2-3,TRBD2
CASRSEGAAFF,TGTGCCAGCAGGTCGGAGGGGGCGGCTTTCTTT,TRBV12-3/TRBV12-4,once,TRBJ1-1,TRBD1
CASSRGTGRGPEAFF,TGCGCCAGCAGCCGTGGGACAGGGCGAGGGCCTGAAGCTTTCTTT,TRBV5-1,-,TRBJ1-1,TRBD1
CASNPKGAASYGYTF,TGTGCCAGCAACCCTAAGGGAGCTGCGAGCTATGGCTACACCTTC,TRBV7-2,few,TRBJ1-2,-
CASTFQISPLHF,TGCGCCAGCACCTTTCAGATTTCACCCCTCCACTTT,TRBV10-1,-,TRBJ1-6,-
CASSQRDSLMNTEAFF,TGTGCCAGCAGCCAACGGGACAGTCTTATGAACACTGAAGCTTTCTTT,TRBV3-1/TRBV3-2,-,TRBJ1-1,TRBD1
CASRDRGAGNTIYF,TGTGCCAGCAGAGACCGGGGGGCTGGAAACACCATATATTTT,TRBV6-5,-,TRBJ1-3,-
CASSALLASGGTDTQYF,TGTGCCAGCAGCGCCCTCCTTGCTAGCGGGGGCACAGATACGCAGTATTTT,TRBV9,-,TRBJ2-3,TRBD2